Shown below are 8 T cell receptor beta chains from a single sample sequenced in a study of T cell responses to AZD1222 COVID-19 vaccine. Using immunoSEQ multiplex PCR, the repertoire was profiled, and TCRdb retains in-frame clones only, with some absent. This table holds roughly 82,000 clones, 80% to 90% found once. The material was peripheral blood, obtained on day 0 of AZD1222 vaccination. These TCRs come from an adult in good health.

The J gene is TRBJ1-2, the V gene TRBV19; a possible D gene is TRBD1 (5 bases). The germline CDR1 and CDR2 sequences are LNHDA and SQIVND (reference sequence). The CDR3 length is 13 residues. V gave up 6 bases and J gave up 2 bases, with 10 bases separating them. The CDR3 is CASSPRQNYGYTF. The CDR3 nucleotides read TGTGCCAGTAGCCCCCGACAGAACTATGGCTACACCTTC.

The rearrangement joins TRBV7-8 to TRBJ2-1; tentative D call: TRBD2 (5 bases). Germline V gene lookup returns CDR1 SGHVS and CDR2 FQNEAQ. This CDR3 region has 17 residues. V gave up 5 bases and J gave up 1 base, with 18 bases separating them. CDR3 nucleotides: TGTGCCAGCAGCCTATTCTCTAGCCCTGTTTCCTACAATGAGCAGTTCTTC. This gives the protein CASSLFSSPVSYNEQFF.

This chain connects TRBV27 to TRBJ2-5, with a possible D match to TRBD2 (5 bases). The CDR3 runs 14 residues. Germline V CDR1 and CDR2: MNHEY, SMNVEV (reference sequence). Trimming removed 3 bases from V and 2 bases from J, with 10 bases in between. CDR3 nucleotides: TGTGCCAGCAGTTTTATCGGGGATCAAGAGACCCAGTACTTC. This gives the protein CASSFIGDQETQYF.

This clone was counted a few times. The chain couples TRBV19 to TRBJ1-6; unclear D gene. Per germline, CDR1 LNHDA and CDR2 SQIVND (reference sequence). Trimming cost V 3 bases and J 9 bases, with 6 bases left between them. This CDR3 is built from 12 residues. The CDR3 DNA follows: TGTGCCAGTAGTATCGTCGGTTCACCCCTCCACTTT. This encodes CASSIVGSPLHF.

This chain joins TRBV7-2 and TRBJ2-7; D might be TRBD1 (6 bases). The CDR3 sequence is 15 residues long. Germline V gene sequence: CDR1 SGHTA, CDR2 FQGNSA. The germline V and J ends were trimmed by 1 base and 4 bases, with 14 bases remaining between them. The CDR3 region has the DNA TGTGCCAGCAGCTTAGTACAGGGTAGGGCGTACGAGCAGTACTTC. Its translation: CASSLVQGRAYEQYF.

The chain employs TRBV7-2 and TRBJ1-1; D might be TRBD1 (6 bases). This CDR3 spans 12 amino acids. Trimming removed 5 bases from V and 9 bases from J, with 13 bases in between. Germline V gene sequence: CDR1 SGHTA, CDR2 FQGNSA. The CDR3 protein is CASSPTGLKAFF. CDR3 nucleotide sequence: TGTGCCAGCAGCCCCACAGGGCTGAAAGCTTTCTTT.

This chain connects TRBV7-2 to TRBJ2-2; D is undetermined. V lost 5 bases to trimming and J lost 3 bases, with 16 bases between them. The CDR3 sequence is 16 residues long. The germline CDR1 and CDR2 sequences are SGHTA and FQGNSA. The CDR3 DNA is TGTGCCAGCAGCCCAATGGTAGGGCAGTACACCGGGGAGCTGTTTTTT. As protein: CASSPMVGQYTGELFF.

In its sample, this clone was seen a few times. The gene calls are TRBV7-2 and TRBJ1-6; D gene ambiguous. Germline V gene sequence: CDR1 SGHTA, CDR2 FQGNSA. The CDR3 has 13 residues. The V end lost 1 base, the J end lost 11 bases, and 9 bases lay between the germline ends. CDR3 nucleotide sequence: TGTGCCAGCAGCTTAGAATCAAGTACACCCCTCCACTTT. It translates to CASSLESSTPLHF.